The 2 T cell receptor beta chains below all came from one sample that was sequenced in a study of T cell repertoires in cytomegalovirus infection. TCRdb analysed the reads with MiXCR anew, one entry per CDR3 protein. Of roughly 100,000 distinct CDR3 sequences listed, approximately 15% are singletons. The sample was PBMCs. Every receptor here comes from a human donor in good health (CMV status not recorded). Some clones in this sample may be carry-over from other donors' samples.

In this sample, this clonotype turned up a few times. This sequence joins TRBV7-2 and TRBJ1-4, with a tentative D call TRBD1 (5 bases). Trimming left V 0 bases short and J 8 bases short, with 13 bases between. Germline V gene data show CDR1 as SGHTA and CDR2 as FQGNSA. This CDR3 is built from 15 residues. The CDR3 loop reads CASSLALAGREKLFF. The CDR3 region has the DNA TGTGCCAGCAGCTTAGCGCTGGCAGGGAGAGAAAAACTGTTTTTT.

This chain links TRBV7-2 with TRBJ2-3; TRBD2 aligns across 10 bases. V dropped 2 bases and J dropped 5; count of bases not matched to a gene: 4. This CDR3 comprises 15 residues. From germline, CDR1 is SGHTA and CDR2 FQGNSA. The CDR3 DNA sequence: TGTGCCAGCAGCTTACTAGCGGGGGTGAGAGATACGCAGTATTTT. Encoded protein: CASSLLAGVRDTQYF.